Included here is one TCR beta chain sequence, with context. What it recognizes is unknown. TCRdb's copy holds only in-frame clones and misses some; the assay was immunoSEQ multiplex PCR. This sample carries approximately 70,000 clones, 75% to 95% of them seen once, and the ten largest clones take about 5.5%. These data belong to a study of OX40 agonist ivuxolimab in advanced cancers. As for the study in general: Prior therapy, whether anti-PD-1, anti-PD-L1 or anti-CTLA-4, was allowed, and 35% to 40% had some. Partial responses were seen in three patients, one with hepatocellular carcinoma and two with cutaneous melanoma. Whole-study findings and limits: At 0.1-3.0 mg/kg, partial responders had clonal expansion among the lowest observed.

Trimming removed 4 bases at V and 9 bases at J, with 7 bases between. The germline CDR1 and CDR2 sequences are PRHDT and FYEKMQ (reference sequence). The CDR3 consists of 12 residues. This TCR was sampled from an adult with an advanced solid tumor such as melanoma, head and neck, liver or kidney cancer. The sample in question was CD4+ or CD8+ T cells sorted from blood, obtained in a trial of the OX40 agonist ivuxolimab. V usage is TRBV13 and J usage is TRBJ1-6; D gene uncertain. CDR3: CASSSRGSPLHF. Written as DNA, the CDR3 is TGTGCCAGCAGCTCCCGGGGTTCACCCCTCCACTTT.